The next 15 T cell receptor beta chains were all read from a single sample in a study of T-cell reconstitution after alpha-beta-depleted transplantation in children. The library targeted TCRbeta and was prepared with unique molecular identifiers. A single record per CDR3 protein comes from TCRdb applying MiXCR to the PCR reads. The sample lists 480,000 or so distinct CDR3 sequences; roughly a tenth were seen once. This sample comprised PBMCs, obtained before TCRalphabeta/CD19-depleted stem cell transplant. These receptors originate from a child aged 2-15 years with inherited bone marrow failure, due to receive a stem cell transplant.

The CDR3 DNA is TGTGCCAGCAGTCTCCAGGCGGGACTAGCGGGAGTAGATACGCAGTATTTT. Residues: CASSLQAGLAGVDTQYF. V is TRBV12-3 or TRBV12-4 and J is TRBJ2-3; 14 bases fit TRBD2. J gave up 5 bases and V 5 bases, and 9 bases lay outside the gene matches. CDR3 length equals 17 residues.

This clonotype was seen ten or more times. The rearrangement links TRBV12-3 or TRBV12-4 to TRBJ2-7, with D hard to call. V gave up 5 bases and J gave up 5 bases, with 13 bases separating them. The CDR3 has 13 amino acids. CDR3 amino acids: CASSEALLDEQYF. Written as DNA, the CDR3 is TGTGCCAGCAGTGAGGCTCTCCTGGACGAGCAGTACTTC.

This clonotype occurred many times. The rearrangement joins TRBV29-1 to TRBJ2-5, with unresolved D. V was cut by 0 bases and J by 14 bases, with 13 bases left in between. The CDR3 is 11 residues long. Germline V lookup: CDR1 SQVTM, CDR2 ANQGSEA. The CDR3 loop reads CSVEELGSEYF. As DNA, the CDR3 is TGCAGCGTTGAAGAGCTTGGGTCCGAATACTTC.

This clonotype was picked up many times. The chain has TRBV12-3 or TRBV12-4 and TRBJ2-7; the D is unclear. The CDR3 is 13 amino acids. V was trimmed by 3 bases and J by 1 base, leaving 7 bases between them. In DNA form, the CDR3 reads TGTGCCAGCAGTTTCCAACATTCCTACGAGCAGTACTTC. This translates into CASSFQHSYEQYF.

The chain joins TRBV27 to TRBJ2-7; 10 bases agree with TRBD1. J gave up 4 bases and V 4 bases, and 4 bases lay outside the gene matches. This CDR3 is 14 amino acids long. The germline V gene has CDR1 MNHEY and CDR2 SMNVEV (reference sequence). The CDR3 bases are TGTGCCAGCAGTTCGGACAGGGGGGAATACGAGCAGTACTTC. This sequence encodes CASSSDRGEYEQYF.

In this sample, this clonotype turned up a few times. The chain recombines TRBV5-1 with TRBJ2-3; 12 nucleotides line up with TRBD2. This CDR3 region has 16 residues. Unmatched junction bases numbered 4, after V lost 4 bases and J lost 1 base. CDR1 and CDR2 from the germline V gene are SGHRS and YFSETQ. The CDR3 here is CASSPGLAGRTDTQYF. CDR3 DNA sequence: TGCGCCAGCAGCCCGGGACTAGCGGGTCGCACAGATACGCAGTATTTT.

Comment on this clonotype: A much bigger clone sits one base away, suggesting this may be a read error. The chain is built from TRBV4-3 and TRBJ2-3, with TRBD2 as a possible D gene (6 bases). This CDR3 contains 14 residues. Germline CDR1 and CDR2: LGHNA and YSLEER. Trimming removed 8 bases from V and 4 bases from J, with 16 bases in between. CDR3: CASGLGGIADTQYF. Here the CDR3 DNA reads TGCGCCAGCGGCCTAGGAGGGATCGCAGATACGCAGTATTTT.

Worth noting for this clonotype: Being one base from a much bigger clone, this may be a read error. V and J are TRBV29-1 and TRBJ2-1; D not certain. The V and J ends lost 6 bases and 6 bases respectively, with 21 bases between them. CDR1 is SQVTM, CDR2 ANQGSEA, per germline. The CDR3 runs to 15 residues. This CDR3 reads CSVLTRPTPLNEQFF. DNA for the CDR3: TGCAGCGTCCTGACTCGTCCAACCCCGCTCAATGAGCAGTTCTTC.

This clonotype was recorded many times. The CDR3 is CSARQVAVGEQYF. CDR3 coding DNA: TGCAGTGCGAGACAGGTGGCCGTCGGGGAGCAGTACTTC. The chain employs TRBV20-1 and TRBJ2-7; perhaps TRBD1 as D (6 bases). CDR3 length: 13 residues. Trimming removed 6 bases at V and 7 bases at J, with 19 bases between. The germline gives CDR1 DFQATT, CDR2 SNEGSKA (reference sequence).

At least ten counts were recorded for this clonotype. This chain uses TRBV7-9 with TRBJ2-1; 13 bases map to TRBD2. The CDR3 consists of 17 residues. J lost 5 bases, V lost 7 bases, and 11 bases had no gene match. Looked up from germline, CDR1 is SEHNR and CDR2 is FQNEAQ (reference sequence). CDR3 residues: CASNVHWGTSGNNEQFF. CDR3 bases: TGTGCCAGCAACGTACATTGGGGGACTAGCGGGAACAATGAGCAGTTCTTC.

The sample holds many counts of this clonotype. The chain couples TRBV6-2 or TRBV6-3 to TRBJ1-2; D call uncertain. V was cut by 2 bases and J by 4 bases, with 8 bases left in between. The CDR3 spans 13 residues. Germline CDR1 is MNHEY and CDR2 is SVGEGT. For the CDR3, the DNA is TGTGCCAGCAGTTACCGGCAGGTCTATGGCTACACCTTC. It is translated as CASSYRQVYGYTF.

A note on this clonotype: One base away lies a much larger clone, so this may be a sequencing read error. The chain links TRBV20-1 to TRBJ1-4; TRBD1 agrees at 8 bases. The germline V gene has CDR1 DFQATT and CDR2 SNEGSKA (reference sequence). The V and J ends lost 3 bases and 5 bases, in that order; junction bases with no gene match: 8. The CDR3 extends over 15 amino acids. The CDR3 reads CSASRGQGRNEKLFF. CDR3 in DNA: TGCAGTGCTAGTCGCGGACAGGGAAGGAATGAAAAACTGTTTTTT.

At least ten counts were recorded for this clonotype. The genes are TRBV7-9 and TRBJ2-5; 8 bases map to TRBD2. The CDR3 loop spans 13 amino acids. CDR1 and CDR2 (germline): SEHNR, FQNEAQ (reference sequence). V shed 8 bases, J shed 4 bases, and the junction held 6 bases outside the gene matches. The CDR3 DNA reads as TGTGCCAGCGCGGGAGGACCAGGAGAGACCCAGTACTTC. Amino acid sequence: CASAGGPGETQYF.

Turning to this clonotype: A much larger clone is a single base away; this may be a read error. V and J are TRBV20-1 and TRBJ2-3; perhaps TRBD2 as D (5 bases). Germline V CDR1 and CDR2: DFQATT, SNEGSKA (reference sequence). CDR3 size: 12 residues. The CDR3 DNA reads TGCAGCCAACTAGGTGGCTCAGATACGCAGTATTTT. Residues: CSQLGGSDTQYF.

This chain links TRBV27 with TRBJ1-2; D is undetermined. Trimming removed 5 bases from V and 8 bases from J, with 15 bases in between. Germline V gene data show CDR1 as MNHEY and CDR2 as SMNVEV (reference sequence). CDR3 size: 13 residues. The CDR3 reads CASSLIAGGGYTF. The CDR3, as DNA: TGTGCCAGCAGTCTGATCGCGGGTGGCGGCTACACCTTC.